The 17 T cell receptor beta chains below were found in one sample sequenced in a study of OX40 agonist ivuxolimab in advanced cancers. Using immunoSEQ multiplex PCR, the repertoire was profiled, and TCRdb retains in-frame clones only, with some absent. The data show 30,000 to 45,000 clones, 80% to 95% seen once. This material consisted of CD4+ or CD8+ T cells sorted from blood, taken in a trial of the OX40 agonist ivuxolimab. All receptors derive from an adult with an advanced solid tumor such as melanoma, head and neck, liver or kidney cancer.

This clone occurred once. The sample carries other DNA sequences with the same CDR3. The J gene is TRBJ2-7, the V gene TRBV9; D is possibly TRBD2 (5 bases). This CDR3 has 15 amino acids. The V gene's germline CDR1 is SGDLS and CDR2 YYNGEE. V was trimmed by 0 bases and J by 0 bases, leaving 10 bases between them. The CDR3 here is CASSVGSGSSYEQYF. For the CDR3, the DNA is TGTGCCAGCAGCGTAGGGAGCGGTAGCTCCTACGAGCAGTACTTC.

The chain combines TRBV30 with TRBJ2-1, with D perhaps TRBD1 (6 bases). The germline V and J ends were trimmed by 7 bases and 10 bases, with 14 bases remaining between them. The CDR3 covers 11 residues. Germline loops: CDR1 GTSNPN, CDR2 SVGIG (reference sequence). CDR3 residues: CASIRTVEQFF. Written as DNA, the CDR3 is TGTGCCTCGATAAGGACAGTAGAGCAGTTCTTC. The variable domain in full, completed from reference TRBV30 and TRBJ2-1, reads SQTIHQWPATLVQPVGSPLSLECTVEGTSNPNLYWYRQAAGRGLQLLFYSVGIGQISSEVPQNLSASRPQDRQFILSSKKLLLSDSGFYLCASIRTVEQFFGPGTRLTVL.

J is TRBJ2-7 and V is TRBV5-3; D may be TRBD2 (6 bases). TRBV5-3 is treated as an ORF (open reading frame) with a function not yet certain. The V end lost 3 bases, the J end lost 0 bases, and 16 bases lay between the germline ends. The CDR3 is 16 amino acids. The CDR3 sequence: CARSSRRGSGSYEQYF. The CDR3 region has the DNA TGTGCCAGAAGCTCACGGAGGGGTTCGGGCTCCTACGAGCAGTACTTC.

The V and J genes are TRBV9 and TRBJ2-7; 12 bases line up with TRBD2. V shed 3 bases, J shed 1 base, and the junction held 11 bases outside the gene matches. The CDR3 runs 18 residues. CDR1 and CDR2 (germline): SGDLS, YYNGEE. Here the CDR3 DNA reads TGTGCCAGCAGCGGAGCCGGGACTAGCGGGCTGCAGTCCTACGAGCAGTACTTC. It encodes CASSGAGTSGLQSYEQYF.

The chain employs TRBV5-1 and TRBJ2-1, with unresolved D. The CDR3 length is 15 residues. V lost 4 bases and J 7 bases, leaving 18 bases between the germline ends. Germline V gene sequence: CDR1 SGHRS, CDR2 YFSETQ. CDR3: CASSPGWAVKNEQFF. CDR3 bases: TGCGCCAGCAGCCCTGGATGGGCAGTGAAGAATGAGCAGTTCTTC. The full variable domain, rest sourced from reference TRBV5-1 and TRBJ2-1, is KAGVTQTPRYLIKTRGQQVTLSCSPISGHRSVSWYQQTPGQGLQFLFEYFSETQRNKGNFPGRFSGRQFSNSRSEMNVSTLELGDSALYLCASSPGWAVKNEQFFGPGTRLTVL.

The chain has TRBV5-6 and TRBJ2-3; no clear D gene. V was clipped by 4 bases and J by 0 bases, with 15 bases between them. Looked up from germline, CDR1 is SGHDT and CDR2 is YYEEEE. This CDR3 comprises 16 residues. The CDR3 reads CASSPPPGPSTDTQYF. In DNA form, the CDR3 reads TGTGCCAGCAGCCCGCCTCCGGGTCCGAGCACAGATACGCAGTATTTT. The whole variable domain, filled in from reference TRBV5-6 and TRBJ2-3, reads DAGVTQSPTHLIKTRGQQVTLRCSPKSGHDTVSWYQQALGQGPQFIFQYYEEEERQRGNFPDRFSGHQFPNYSSELNVNALLLGDSALYLCASSPPPGPSTDTQYFGPGTRLTVL.

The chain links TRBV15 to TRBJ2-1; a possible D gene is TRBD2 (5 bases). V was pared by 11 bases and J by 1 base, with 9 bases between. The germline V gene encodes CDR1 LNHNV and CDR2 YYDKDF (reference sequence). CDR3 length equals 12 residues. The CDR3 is CASGDSYNEQFF. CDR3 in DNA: TGTGCCTCCGGGGATTCCTACAATGAGCAGTTCTTC.

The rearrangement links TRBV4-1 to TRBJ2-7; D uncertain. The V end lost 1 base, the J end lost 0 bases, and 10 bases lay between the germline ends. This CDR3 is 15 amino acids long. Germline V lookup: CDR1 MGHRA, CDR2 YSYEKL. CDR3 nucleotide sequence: TGCGCCAGCAGCCAAGCGCTTTCAAGCTCCTACGAGCAGTACTTC. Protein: CASSQALSSSYEQYF.

CDR3 sequence: CASSQTTGESSGNTIYF. The CDR3 coding sequence is TGCGCCAGCAGCCAAACGACGGGAGAGAGCTCTGGAAACACCATATATTTT. V is TRBV4-1 and J is TRBJ1-3, with D unresolved. The CDR3 is made up of 17 amino acids. Germline CDR1 is MGHRA and CDR2 is YSYEKL. V was clipped by 2 bases and J by 0 bases, with 14 bases between them.

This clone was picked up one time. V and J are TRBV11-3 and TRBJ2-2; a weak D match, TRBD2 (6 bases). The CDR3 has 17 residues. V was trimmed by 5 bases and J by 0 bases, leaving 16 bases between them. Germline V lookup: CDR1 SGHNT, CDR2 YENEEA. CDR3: CASSHPRGSANTGELFF. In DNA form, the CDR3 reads TGTGCCAGCAGCCACCCTCGGGGGTCGGCGAACACCGGGGAGCTGTTTTTT.

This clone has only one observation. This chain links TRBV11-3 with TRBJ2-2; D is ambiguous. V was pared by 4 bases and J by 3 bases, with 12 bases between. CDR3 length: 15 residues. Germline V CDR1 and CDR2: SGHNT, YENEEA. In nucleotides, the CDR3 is TGTGCCAGCAGCTCCTATTCAGGAGACACCGGGGAGCTGTTTTTT. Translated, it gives CASSSYSGDTGELFF.

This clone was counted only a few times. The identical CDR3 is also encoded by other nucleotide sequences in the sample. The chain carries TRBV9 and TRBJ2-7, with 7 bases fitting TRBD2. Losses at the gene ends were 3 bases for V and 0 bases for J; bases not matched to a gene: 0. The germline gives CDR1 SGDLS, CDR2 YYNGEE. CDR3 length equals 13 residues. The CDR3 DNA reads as TGTGCCAGCAGCGGGACTAGCTCCTACGAGCAGTACTTC. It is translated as CASSGTSSYEQYF.

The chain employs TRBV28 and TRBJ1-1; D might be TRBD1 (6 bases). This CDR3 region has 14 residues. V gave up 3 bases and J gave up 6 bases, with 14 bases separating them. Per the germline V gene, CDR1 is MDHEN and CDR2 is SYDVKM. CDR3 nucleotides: TGTGCCAGCAGTTTGGACAGTCAAGGCGCTGAAGCTTTCTTT. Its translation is CASSLDSQGAEAFF.

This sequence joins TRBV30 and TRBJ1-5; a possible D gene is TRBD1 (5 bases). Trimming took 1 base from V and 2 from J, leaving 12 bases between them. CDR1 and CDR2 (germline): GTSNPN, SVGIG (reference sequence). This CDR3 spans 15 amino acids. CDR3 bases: TGTGCCTGGAGTGAGGGACCTTTAGGCAATCAGCCCCAGCATTTT. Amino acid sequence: CAWSEGPLGNQPQHF.

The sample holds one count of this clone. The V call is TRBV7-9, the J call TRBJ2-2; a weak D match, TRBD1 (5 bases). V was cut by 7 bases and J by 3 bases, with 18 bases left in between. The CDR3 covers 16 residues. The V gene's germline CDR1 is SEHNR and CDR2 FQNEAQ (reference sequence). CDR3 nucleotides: TGTGCCAGCACCGATGGGGCAGGGCTGGACACCGGGGAGCTGTTTTTT. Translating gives CASTDGAGLDTGELFF. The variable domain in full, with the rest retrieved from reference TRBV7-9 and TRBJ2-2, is DTGVSQNPRHKITKRGQNVTFRCDPISEHNRLYWYRQTLGQGPEFLTYFQNEAQLEKSRLLSDRFSAERPKGSFSTLEIQRTEQGDSAMYLCASTDGAGLDTGELFFGEGSRLTVL.

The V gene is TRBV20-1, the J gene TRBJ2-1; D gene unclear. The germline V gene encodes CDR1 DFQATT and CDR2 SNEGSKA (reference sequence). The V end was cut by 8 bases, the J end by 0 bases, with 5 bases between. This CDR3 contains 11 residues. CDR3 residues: CSLSSYNEQFF. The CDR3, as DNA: TGCAGTCTTAGCTCCTACAATGAGCAGTTCTTC.

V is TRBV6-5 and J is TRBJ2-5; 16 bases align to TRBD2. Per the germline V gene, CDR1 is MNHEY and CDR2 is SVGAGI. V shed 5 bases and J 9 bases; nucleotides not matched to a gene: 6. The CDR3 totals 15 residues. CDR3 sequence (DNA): TGTGCCAGCAGTCCCGGGACTAGCGGGAGGGCGGCCCAGTACTTC. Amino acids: CASSPGTSGRAAQYF.